The clone carrying this T cell receptor beta chain was seen a handful of times. Antigen unknown. Next came a second PCR, run for about 6 to 12 cycles, which used a sample-barcoded 5' primer along with a J-beta primer mix. Each cDNA was tagged by a template-switch adaptor containing 12 random nucleotides. TCRdb used MiXCR to reprocess the 5' RACE reads, holding one entry per CDR3 protein. The top ten clones hold 10% to 15% of a sample with hundreds of thousands of distinct CDR3 sequences, around 36% of them seen once. The data stem from a study of blood T cells in healthy people across ages. Findings of the study overall: With unsorted PBMCs, a conclusive comparison of naive versus antigen-experienced cells was not possible.

Those donating, healthy Caucasian individuals from Russia, were aged roughly 6 to 100. This receptor was identified in a man aged 18 to 29 in good health. The specimen sequenced was blood.

CDR3 loop: CASSLGAGEIYGYTF. CDR3 sequence (DNA): TGCGCCAGCAGCTTGGGGGCAGGGGAGATATATGGCTACACCTTC. The chain couples TRBV5-1 to TRBJ1-2, with a tentative D call TRBD1 (6 bases). Germline values: CDR1 SGHRS, CDR2 YFSETQ. This CDR3 is 15 amino acids long. Trimming shortened V by 0 bases and J by 5 bases, and 14 bases separated the two germline ends. Full variable domain (rest looked up from reference TRBV5-1 and TRBJ1-2): KAGVTQTPRYLIKTRGQQVTLSCSPISGHRSVSWYQQTPGQGLQFLFEYFSETQRNKGNFPGRFSGRQFSNSRSEMNVSTLELGDSALYLCASSLGAGEIYGYTFGSGTRLTVV.